This T cell receptor (beta chain) emerged from a study of shared clonotypes between healthy human individuals (TCRdb year 2020). The study in broad terms: A few men and two women, aged 18 to 49 years, made up the cohort. For each donor, CD4 naive and CD4 memory were each run on three plates, CD8 naive on two plates, and CD8 memory on one plate. The study deeply sequenced blood TCR repertoires of five healthy adults to estimate repertoire size and the extent of clonotype sharing between individuals. To increase sequencing depth and limit assay-specific biases, TCR repertoire library preparation and sequencing were carried out by different laboratories using diverse techniques. Per donor, leukapheresis produced somewhere between about 0.9 and 9 billion PBMCs. Results the study describes overall, beyond this receptor: Naive subsets generally had larger estimated clonotype richness than memory subsets did. Pairwise subsampling led to the expectation that sequencing depth would affect the degree of clonotype sharing among donors. The small number of donors limited the genetic and exposure-history diversity represented. Compared with non-shared clonotypes, the clonotypes found in all four sorted-subset donors had higher generation probabilities. Sampling was restricted to blood, and TCR repertoires in tissue are likely to differ from TCR repertoires in blood. Even with the large sequencing depth, rarefaction of the sorted-subset datasets indicated that sequencing was incomplete. When several donors were compared, the shared fraction of clonotypes was approximately 5% for naive CD4, roughly 3.3% for naive CD8, about 2.5% for memory CD4, and 0.4% for memory CD8.

Donors were healthy HIV-negative adults with no recently reported acute infections or vaccinations. Every donor was a Caucasian adult residing in Nashville, Tennessee, USA. CD4+ T cells were enriched through magnetic negative selection, after which naive cells were positively selected on CD45RA and the remaining negative fraction served as the memory subset. Blood was collected by leukapheresis, and PBMCs were isolated by Ficoll-Histopaque density gradient centrifugation and then cryopreserved in liquid nitrogen vapor phase. Purity and quantity of every magnetically sorted T cell population were checked by analytical flow cytometry. Genomic DNA was isolated from each sorted fraction and quantified by UV absorbance on a Nanodrop 2000c. The CDR3 holds 11 amino acids from the cysteine to the phenylalanine. The kept DNA is CDR3 alone, 33 bases in frame from the first base. V sheds 0 bases and J sheds 12 bases, leaving 12 bases between their ends. Per the germline V gene (reference sequence), GTSNPN is the CDR1 and SVGIG is the CDR2.

Using the deep immunoSEQ assay, multiplex PCR amplified TCR CDR3 regions from genomic DNA. Extracted genomic DNA from each cell subset was distributed evenly across all wells of several immunoSEQ 96-well plates, and each plate was treated as a replicate. Each replicate PCR for sorted subsets received about 180 ng genomic DNA, equal to 28,000 or so T cell genomes. Purified libraries were measured with a Qubit 3.0 fluorometer, size-checked on a Bioanalyzer 2100, and measured again with the KAPA Library Quantification kit. A separate single-read 150-cycle Illumina NextSeq 550 flow cell was used to sequence each immunoSEQ 96-well plate. Processing in the source paper ran as follows. Because the immunoSEQ output held only junctional sequences and lacked quality scores, the filtering could not match the filtering applied to full-length reads. To assign V/J genes and CDR3, sequences were annotated against IMGT germline references using PyIR, a Python wrapper for IgBLAST v1.9. Reads were removed for weak V/J assignments (E-value above 1e-6), missing CDR3, stop codons, out-of-frame junctions, or ambiguous translated residues. A V3J clonotype was defined by an identical inferred V gene, J gene, and CDR3 amino acid sequence. The percentage overlap between two repertoires was calculated by dividing the number of shared unique clonotypes by the size of the smaller repertoire. RTK rarefaction, the Chao1 estimator, and Recon v2.1 estimates of unobserved clonotypes were used to assess repertoire richness. For all TCRbeta clonotypes obtained by the gDNA method from a handful of donors, generation probabilities were computed with OLGA. In TCRdb, the immuneACCESS table is reduced to in-frame sequences with V and J assigned. These tables do not hold every clone; where another copy was compared, an unresolved V gene accounts for under half, and the others remain unexplained. For V, J and clone size, that table is used; D and trimming come from the DNA. Recorded for this sample are over a million clones; more than 65% of them occurred a single time. Approximately 1.5% of the sample comes from the top ten.

About this clone: The clone's antigen remains unknown. Within one base of it there is no much larger clone, and no base qualities were kept.

The chain employs TRBV30 and TRBJ2-7, and TRBD2 may be the D gene, going by 5 matching bases. What was sequenced was memory CD4+ T cells sorted from blood. The sample's cell subset or site label is to be understood as: CD45RA-negative fraction. The TCR originated in a man between 18 and 35 years old in good health. The DNA is TGTGCCTGGAGTGTGGGCGGGTTGCGGTACTTC. This sequence encodes CAWSVGGLRYF.